This is a list of T cell receptor beta chains from one sample in a study of CD8+CD57+ T cells in acquired aplastic anemia. Each CDR3 protein gets one entry after TCRdb re-called the reads with MiXCR. The sample includes some 170,000 distinct CDR3 sequences, 47% of them seen just once. Sequenced sample: sorted CD4+, CD8+, or CD8+CD57+ T cells (not recorded which) from PBMCs. These TCRs come from a human donor with aplastic anemia. Each CDR3 is given with its conserved first and last residue. D genes are given only for firm matches. Rows give clone size only sometimes, using once, few, many, or a class for an expanded clone.

d_call: TRBD2; clone_size: many; j_call: TRBJ2-1; v_call: TRBV20-1; cdr3_nt: TGCAGTGCTACAAGGCGGGGGGGCCCCAATGAGCAGTTCTTC; cdr3_aa: CSATRRGGPNEQFF
d_call: .; clone_size: .; j_call: TRBJ2-5; v_call: TRBV9; cdr3_nt: TGTGCCAGCAAACGACTTGACGGAGAGACCCAGTACTTC; cdr3_aa: CASKRLDGETQYF
d_call: .; clone_size: .; j_call: TRBJ2-5; v_call: TRBV19; cdr3_nt: TGTGCCAGTAGTATGGGGGGGGCCAGTGAGACCCAGTACTTC; cdr3_aa: CASSMGGASETQYF
d_call: .; clone_size: few; j_call: TRBJ1-4; v_call: TRBV18; cdr3_nt: TGTGCCAGCTCACCTCTTTTCGGAAGGGGGGAAAAACTGTTTTTT; cdr3_aa: CASSPLFGRGEKLFF
d_call: TRBD2; clone_size: once; j_call: TRBJ2-7; v_call: TRBV20-1; cdr3_nt: TGCAGTGCTAGCTGGGCTAGCGGGGGCTACGAGCAGTACTTC; cdr3_aa: CSASWASGGYEQYF
d_call: .; clone_size: .; j_call: TRBJ2-2; v_call: TRBV10-3; cdr3_nt: TGTGCCATCAGTAAACGCCCTCAGGTCACCGGGGAGCTGTTTTTT; cdr3_aa: CAISKRPQVTGELFF
d_call: TRBD2; clone_size: many; j_call: TRBJ2-1; v_call: TRBV5-1; cdr3_nt: TGCGCCAGCAGCTTAATCGGGGGGGCCGGAGAGCAGTTCTTC; cdr3_aa: CASSLIGGAGEQFF
d_call: TRBD1; clone_size: many; j_call: TRBJ1-2; v_call: TRBV5-4; cdr3_nt: TGTGCCAGCAGCCATGGGACAGGCAACTATGGCTACACCTTC; cdr3_aa: CASSHGTGNYGYTF
d_call: .; clone_size: few; j_call: TRBJ2-6; v_call: TRBV7-2; cdr3_nt: TGTGCCAGCAGCTTGGGGCTAAATAACGTCCTGACTTTC; cdr3_aa: CASSLGLNNVLTF
d_call: TRBD1; clone_size: many; j_call: TRBJ2-2; v_call: TRBV5-4; cdr3_nt: TGTGCCAGCAGCTTGCCGCAAAGCGGACAGGGATCGATGTTTTTT; cdr3_aa: CASSLPQSGQGSMFF
d_call: .; clone_size: .; j_call: TRBJ2-7; v_call: TRBV20-1; cdr3_nt: TGCAGTGCTAGGTGGCGGAGCTCCTACGAGCAGTACTTC; cdr3_aa: CSARWRSSYEQYF
d_call: TRBD2; clone_size: few; j_call: TRBJ2-1; v_call: TRBV4-2; cdr3_nt: TGTGCCAGCAGTTATAGCGGGGGCCCCTACAATGAGCAGTTCTTC; cdr3_aa: CASSYSGGPYNEQFF
d_call: .; clone_size: many; j_call: TRBJ2-3; v_call: TRBV2; cdr3_nt: TGTGCCAGCAGTTCCACCTGGGGGGGCACAGATACGCAGTATTTT; cdr3_aa: CASSSTWGGTDTQYF
d_call: .; clone_size: few; j_call: TRBJ2-5; v_call: TRBV20-1; cdr3_nt: TGCAGTGCCCCCGACAGCCACCAAGAGACCCAGTACTTC; cdr3_aa: CSAPDSHQETQYF
d_call: .; clone_size: .; j_call: TRBJ2-1; v_call: TRBV20-1; cdr3_nt: TGCAGTGCTAGAATAGGGGACACTTACAATGAGCAGTTCTTC; cdr3_aa: CSARIGDTYNEQFF
d_call: .; clone_size: many; j_call: TRBJ1-2; v_call: TRBV2; cdr3_nt: TGTGCCAGCTTGTTCGTCGAGAGTGGCTACACCTTC; cdr3_aa: CASLFVESGYTF
d_call: .; clone_size: many; j_call: TRBJ1-2; v_call: TRBV3-1; cdr3_nt: TGTGCCAGCAGCCAGGGGAATGGCTACACCTTC; cdr3_aa: CASSQGNGYTF
d_call: .; clone_size: .; j_call: TRBJ2-5; v_call: TRBV5-1; cdr3_nt: TGCGCCAGCAGCTTGGCCTTATCAGGGATGGAGACCCAGTACTTC; cdr3_aa: CASSLALSGMETQYF
d_call: TRBD1; clone_size: many; j_call: TRBJ2-6; v_call: TRBV2; cdr3_nt: TGTGCCAGCAGTGGGTTAAAGGGACAGGGTGGGGCCAACGTCCTGACTTTC; cdr3_aa: CASSGLKGQGGANVLTF
d_call: .; clone_size: .; j_call: TRBJ1-1; v_call: TRBV7-3; cdr3_nt: TGTGCCAGCAAGTGGGGGGCTGGCACTGAAGCTTTCTTT; cdr3_aa: CASKWGAGTEAFF
d_call: .; clone_size: many; j_call: TRBJ2-7; v_call: TRBV11-2; cdr3_nt: TGTGCCAGCAGCTTCTCGGGTGGGACCAGCTACGAGCAGTACTTC; cdr3_aa: CASSFSGGTSYEQYF
d_call: .; clone_size: .; j_call: TRBJ2-6; v_call: TRBV25-1; cdr3_nt: TGTGCCAGCAGTGAGGCAGGGACTGGGGCCAACGTCCTGACTTTC; cdr3_aa: CASSEAGTGANVLTF
d_call: .; clone_size: .; j_call: TRBJ2-5; v_call: TRBV11-2; cdr3_nt: TGTGCCAGCAGCCCTCCGCCCGTCGGGGAAAAAGAGACCCAGTACTTC; cdr3_aa: CASSPPPVGEKETQYF
d_call: .; clone_size: .; j_call: TRBJ1-5; v_call: TRBV19; cdr3_nt: TGTGCCAGTAGTAAGGGGGGGCAGGATCAGCCCCAGCATTTT; cdr3_aa: CASSKGGQDQPQHF
d_call: .; clone_size: many; j_call: TRBJ1-5; v_call: TRBV20-1; cdr3_nt: TGCAGTGCTACGGACGGTCTTCTCAATCAGCCCCAGCATTTT; cdr3_aa: CSATDGLLNQPQHF
d_call: TRBD1; clone_size: .; j_call: TRBJ1-1; v_call: TRBV19; cdr3_nt: TGTGCCAGTAGTATGACAGGGACAGGTGAGTCTGAAGCTTTCTTT; cdr3_aa: CASSMTGTGESEAFF
d_call: .; clone_size: few; j_call: TRBJ1-1; v_call: TRBV6-1; cdr3_nt: TGTGCCAGCAGTGAAGCCCCACAGCTGGGCACTGAAGCTTTCTTT; cdr3_aa: CASSEAPQLGTEAFF
d_call: .; clone_size: .; j_call: TRBJ2-2; v_call: TRBV29-1; cdr3_nt: TGCAGCGTTCTCCAGGGCACTACCGGGGAGCTGTTTTTT; cdr3_aa: CSVLQGTTGELFF
d_call: .; clone_size: once; j_call: TRBJ1-4; v_call: TRBV7-2; cdr3_nt: TGTGCCAGCAGCCTAGGGGCAGGGAGGGATGAAAAACTGTTTTTT; cdr3_aa: CASSLGAGRDEKLFF
d_call: .; clone_size: .; j_call: TRBJ1-6; v_call: TRBV24-1; cdr3_nt: TGTGCCACCAAGGGGAGGAGTTCACCCCTCCACTTT; cdr3_aa: CATKGRSSPLHF
d_call: .; clone_size: .; j_call: TRBJ2-7; v_call: TRBV6-1; cdr3_nt: TGTGCCAGCAGCCCCGACAGCGGAACCTACGAGCAGTACTTC; cdr3_aa: CASSPDSGTYEQYF
d_call: .; clone_size: many; j_call: TRBJ1-6; v_call: TRBV4-3; cdr3_nt: TGCGCCAGCAGCCAAGTGCTCGCAGGAACGTCCAATAATTCACCCCTCCACTTT; cdr3_aa: CASSQVLAGTSNNSPLHF
d_call: .; clone_size: few; j_call: TRBJ2-3; v_call: TRBV4-1; cdr3_nt: TGCGCCAGCAGCCAAGATGGCCGGGGGACCCCACAGATAACGCAGTATTTT; cdr3_aa: CASSQDGRGTPQITQYF
d_call: .; clone_size: .; j_call: TRBJ2-1; v_call: TRBV5-4; cdr3_nt: TGTGCCAGCAGCTTGGCTCCCGCTGGCGCGGGTGAGCAGTTCTTC; cdr3_aa: CASSLAPAGAGEQFF
d_call: .; clone_size: many; j_call: TRBJ1-1; v_call: TRBV5-1; cdr3_nt: TGCGCCAGCAGCTTGGCGGGCAGGGACTACGAAGCTTTCTTT; cdr3_aa: CASSLAGRDYEAFF
d_call: .; clone_size: .; j_call: TRBJ2-7; v_call: TRBV20-1; cdr3_nt: TGCAGTGCTAGTCGGGGGACAACCTACGAGCAGTACTTC; cdr3_aa: CSASRGTTYEQYF
d_call: TRBD1; clone_size: few; j_call: TRBJ1-1; v_call: TRBV27; cdr3_nt: TGTGCCAGCAGTGGACTCACAGGGGAGGGCACTGAAGCTTTCTTT; cdr3_aa: CASSGLTGEGTEAFF
d_call: .; clone_size: many; j_call: TRBJ2-3; v_call: TRBV13; cdr3_nt: TGTGCCAGCAGCTTAGTAGAAGAGGGCCGCTCTAGCACAGATACGCAGTATTTT; cdr3_aa: CASSLVEEGRSSTDTQYF
d_call: .; clone_size: many; j_call: TRBJ1-3; v_call: TRBV2; cdr3_nt: TGTGCCAGCAGTCCCCGGCGGACAGAAGGAAACACCATATATTTT; cdr3_aa: CASSPRRTEGNTIYF
d_call: .; clone_size: many; j_call: TRBJ1-1; v_call: TRBV15; cdr3_nt: TGTGCCACCAGCAGAGATCCCCGGGACTTCTCAGCTTTCTTT; cdr3_aa: CATSRDPRDFSAFF
d_call: .; clone_size: many; j_call: TRBJ2-1; v_call: TRBV6-2/TRBV6-3; cdr3_nt: TGTGCCAGCAGTCCGCGGGGTTACAATGAGCAGTTCTTC; cdr3_aa: CASSPRGYNEQFF
d_call: .; clone_size: .; j_call: TRBJ2-6; v_call: TRBV2; cdr3_nt: TGTGCCAGCAAAGTTGCAGTCTCTGGGGCCAACGTCCTGACTTTC; cdr3_aa: CASKVAVSGANVLTF
d_call: TRBD1; clone_size: .; j_call: TRBJ2-1; v_call: TRBV10-3; cdr3_nt: TGTGCCATCAGTGATGACACAGGGGGTAAAAATGAGCAGTTCTTC; cdr3_aa: CAISDDTGGKNEQFF
d_call: TRBD2; clone_size: .; j_call: TRBJ2-2; v_call: TRBV14; cdr3_nt: TGTGCCAGCAGCCAAGTTGCGGGGGGGCTGGCCGGGGAGCTGTTTTTT; cdr3_aa: CASSQVAGGLAGELFF
d_call: .; clone_size: many; j_call: TRBJ1-6; v_call: TRBV24-1; cdr3_nt: TGTGCCACCAGTGACCCCGGGGGACCCCTCCACTTT; cdr3_aa: CATSDPGGPLHF
d_call: TRBD2; clone_size: .; j_call: TRBJ2-1; v_call: TRBV9; cdr3_nt: TGTGCTAGTACGACTAGCGGATACAATGGGCAGTTCTTC; cdr3_aa: CASTTSGYNGQFF
d_call: .; clone_size: .; j_call: TRBJ1-5; v_call: TRBV7-2; cdr3_nt: TGTGCCAGCAGCCCCAGAGGGTTTAGCAATCAGCCCCAGCATTTT; cdr3_aa: CASSPRGFSNQPQHF
d_call: .; clone_size: .; j_call: TRBJ2-3; v_call: TRBV2; cdr3_nt: TGTGCCACGCCTAGGGTAGCGGAAGATACGCAGTATTTT; cdr3_aa: CATPRVAEDTQYF
d_call: TRBD1; clone_size: many; j_call: TRBJ1-4; v_call: TRBV7-8; cdr3_nt: TGTGCCAGCAGCCCGGACAGGGGTGAAAAACTGTTTTTT; cdr3_aa: CASSPDRGEKLFF
d_call: TRBD1; clone_size: .; j_call: TRBJ2-7; v_call: TRBV2; cdr3_nt: TGTGCCAGCAGTAGATTAACAGGGGGCAGAGACGAGCAGTACTTC; cdr3_aa: CASSRLTGGRDEQYF
d_call: .; clone_size: many; j_call: TRBJ2-7; v_call: TRBV11-2; cdr3_nt: TGTGCCAGCAGCCAACCCGACAGGCCCTACGAGCAGTACTTC; cdr3_aa: CASSQPDRPYEQYF
d_call: TRBD1; clone_size: many; j_call: TRBJ2-7; v_call: TRBV12-3/TRBV12-4; cdr3_nt: TGTGCCAGCAGTACCCGGACAGGGCGGGACGAGCAGTACTTC; cdr3_aa: CASSTRTGRDEQYF
d_call: .; clone_size: .; j_call: TRBJ1-2; v_call: TRBV2; cdr3_nt: TGTGCCAGCAGTGGTCGCTATGGCTACACCTTC; cdr3_aa: CASSGRYGYTF